This T cell receptor (beta chain) was identified during a study of T cell repertoires in cytomegalovirus infection. Turning to the study itself: Alongside well-studied HLA-B-restricted CMV epitopes, recently identified HLA-C-restricted CMV epitopes were also used. Indications came from public TCR beta signatures; they pointed to CMV infection and to a matching HLA type.

Study findings and constraints: Within the response measured ex vivo, HLA-C-restricted CMV-specific TCR beta clonotypes were dominant. Identification of carriers of CMV plus the relevant HLA was achieved through cumulative public TCR beta family frequency.

Regarding this clonotype: What it recognizes is unknown.

CDR1 and CDR2 from the germline V gene are LNHDA and SQIVND (reference sequence). J was trimmed by 5 bases and V by 4 bases; bases with no gene match: 6. The CDR3 runs 14 residues. TCRdb reprocessed the reads with MiXCR, giving one entry per CDR3 protein. Counted here are just under 500,000 distinct CDR3 sequences, around 30% occurring once; the ten biggest clones make up 17%. The clonotype comes from a human donor in good health (CMV status not recorded). Some clones in this sample may be carry-over from other donors' samples. The chain couples TRBV19 to TRBJ2-5; 8 positions match TRBD1. The material was cultured PBMCs, obtained from culture after CMV antigen stimulation. The CDR3 loop reads CASSRDRFGETQYF. DNA for the CDR3: TGTGCCAGTAGTAGGGACAGGTTTGGGGAGACCCAGTACTTC.